Shown below are 20 T cell receptor beta chains from a single sample sequenced in a study of blood T cell repertoires in COVID-19. Measured with immunoSEQ multiplex PCR; TCRdb has only the in-frame clones, and not every one. The sample has approximately 200,000 clones, more than 85% seen once. Sequencing input: peripheral blood. The receptors shown here come from a woman in her 30s with active or convalescent COVID-19.

J is TRBJ2-1 and V is TRBV6-1; 8 bases map to TRBD2. Germline V lookup: CDR1 MNHNS, CDR2 SASEGT. The CDR3 is 16 residues long. With 4 bases clipped from V and 8 bases from J, the junction kept 13 bases outside the gene matches. The CDR3 is CASSAAGSGRSYEQFF. CDR3 DNA sequence: TGTGCCAGCAGTGCCGCGGGAAGCGGGAGATCGTATGAGCAGTTCTTC.

The gene calls are TRBV28 and TRBJ2-1, with TRBD1 matching 7 bases. The CDR3 loop spans 12 amino acids. V lost 7 bases and J lost 8; bases outside the gene matches: 5. Germline-derived CDR1 and CDR2 are MDHEN and SYDVKM. The CDR3 DNA reads as TGTGCCAGCAACCGACAGGGTGATGAGCAGTTCTTC. Translation: CASNRQGDEQFF.

The chain has TRBV15 and TRBJ2-3, with a weak D call TRBD2 (5 bases). The germline gives CDR1 LNHNV, CDR2 YYDKDF (reference sequence). V gave up 1 base and J gave up 3 bases, with 14 bases separating them. The CDR3 totals 16 residues. CDR3 sequence reads: CATSRGRSGDTDTQYF. For the CDR3, the DNA is TGTGCCACCAGCAGAGGCCGTTCCGGGGATACAGATACGCAGTATTTT.

The genes are TRBV6-5 and TRBJ1-6, with 7 bases lining up with TRBD1. This CDR3 spans 16 amino acids. J lost 3 bases, V lost 4 bases, and 6 bases had no gene match. Germline CDR1 is MNHEY and CDR2 is SVGAGI. The CDR3 DNA follows: TGTGCCAGCAGTTCGGGGACAGCCTTCTATAATTCACCCCTCCACTTT. It yields the protein CASSSGTAFYNSPLHF.

The rearrangement joins TRBV5-8 to TRBJ2-1, with 16 bases aligning to TRBD2. The V segment lost 7 bases and the J segment 5 bases; nucleotides outside the gene matches: 9. CDR3 length equals 17 residues. Germline V lookup: CDR1 SGHTS, CDR2 YDEGEE. CDR3 nucleotides: TGTGCCAGCCCGGGACTAGCGGGAGGGCGGGGAAACAATGAGCAGTTCTTC. This translates into CASPGLAGGRGNNEQFF.

V and J are TRBV9 and TRBJ1-6, with 10 bases identical to TRBD1. Germline V gene sequence: CDR1 SGDLS, CDR2 YYNGEE. V was clipped by 0 bases and J by 10 bases; unmatched bases: 16. This CDR3 contains 19 residues. The CDR3 loop is CASSVDWGQTGGDGSPLHF. DNA for the CDR3: TGTGCCAGCAGCGTAGATTGGGGTCAGACAGGGGGCGATGGATCACCCCTCCACTTT.

The V and J genes are TRBV6-5 and TRBJ1-4; possibly TRBD1 for D (6 bases). Trimming cost V 6 bases and J 8 bases, with 16 bases left between them. The CDR3 spans 14 residues. The germline gives CDR1 MNHEY, CDR2 SVGAGI. The CDR3 protein is CASSRTGIGEKLFF. CDR3 nucleotide sequence: TGTGCCAGCAGCCGAACAGGGATCGGAGAAAAACTGTTTTTT.

The chain couples TRBV4-2 to TRBJ1-6; 8 bases align to TRBD1. This CDR3 contains 18 residues. CDR1 LGHNA and CDR2 YNFKEQ come from the germline V gene. The ends lost 2 bases at V and 10 bases at J; junction bases unmatched: 16. As DNA, the CDR3 is TGTGCCAGCAGCCAAACCCCCCCCCGCAGGGGGCAGGGCTCACCCCTCCACTTT. Translation gives CASSQTPPRRGQGSPLHF.

The V and J genes are TRBV4-2 and TRBJ2-1; TRBD2 agrees at 11 bases. Losses at the gene ends were 5 bases for V and 9 bases for J; bases not matched to a gene: 18. Germline V CDR1 and CDR2: LGHNA, YNFKEQ. The CDR3 totals 18 residues. The CDR3 loop reads CASSAGVAGGRRRGEQFF. The CDR3 coding sequence is TGTGCCAGCAGCGCGGGAGTAGCGGGGGGGCGAAGGCGGGGTGAGCAGTTCTTC.

The CDR3 bases are TGTGCCAGCAGCACCGAGCGGGAAGGCACAGATACGCAGTATTTT. Residues: CASSTEREGTDTQYF. This chain connects TRBV9 to TRBJ2-3, with 7 bases matching TRBD2. CDR1 and CDR2 from the germline V gene are SGDLS and YYNGEE. V lost 4 bases to trimming and J lost 1 base; unmatched junction nucleotides: 6. This CDR3 is built from 15 residues.

The chain recombines TRBV5-1 with TRBJ2-7; TRBD1 matches 8 bases. The CDR3 consists of 12 residues. Per germline, CDR1 SGHRS and CDR2 YFSETQ. V was clipped by 7 bases and J by 4 bases; unmatched bases: 4. The CDR3 DNA sequence: TGCGCCAGCGGTCGACAGGGGTACGAGCAGTACTTC. Protein product: CASGRQGYEQYF.

This clone was picked up one time. The chain combines TRBV7-9 with TRBJ1-4, with D possibly being TRBD1 (5 bases). In germline, CDR1 is SEHNR, CDR2 FQNEAQ (reference sequence). The CDR3 has 14 amino acids. Trimming removed 2 bases at V and 6 bases at J, with 10 bases between. The CDR3 DNA sequence: TGTGCCAGCAGCTTAAAGGGCAGGGATGAAAAACTGTTTTTT. This sequence encodes CASSLKGRDEKLFF.

The chain employs TRBV27 and TRBJ1-2; TRBD1 aligns across 8 bases. The CDR3 totals 15 residues. Trimming took 5 bases from V and 4 from J; bases not matched to a gene: 9. The germline V gene encodes CDR1 MNHEY and CDR2 SMNVEV (reference sequence). CDR3 bases: TGTGCCAGCAGTGCCCGGGACAGGACTACCTATGGCTACACCTTC. Encoded protein: CASSARDRTTYGYTF.

The chain recombines TRBV5-5 with TRBJ2-1, with a weak D call TRBD2 (6 bases). V was clipped by 5 bases and J by 5 bases, with 17 bases between them. Per the germline V gene, CDR1 is SGHKS and CDR2 is YYEKEE (reference sequence). CDR3 length: 15 amino acids. CDR3 nucleotide sequence: TGTGCCAGCAGGGGATCCCCTAGCGCTAACAATGAGCAGTTCTTC. As protein: CASRGSPSANNEQFF.

As to this clone: Its ends do not fully match the called genes, so a read error is possible. The V call is TRBV28, the J call TRBJ2-5; possibly TRBD1 for D (5 bases). This CDR3 is built from 12 residues. Germline CDR1 reads MDHEN; CDR2 reads SYDVKM. The CDR3 region is CASSSGLRISDF. CDR3 in DNA: TGTGCCAGCAGTTCAGGGCTCAGGATCTCGGACTTC.

The chain joins TRBV5-1 to TRBJ2-1, with a possible D match to TRBD2 (5 bases). CDR1 SGHRS and CDR2 YFSETQ come from the germline V gene. The CDR3 has 14 residues. Trimming shortened V by 0 bases and J by 8 bases, and 12 bases separated the two germline ends. CDR3 sequence: CASSLGPGSDEQFF. The CDR3 DNA is TGCGCCAGCAGCTTGGGTCCGGGGTCGGATGAGCAGTTCTTC.

The chain is built from TRBV27 and TRBJ2-7, with TRBD1 matching 9 bases. CDR3 length: 14 residues. The V gene end was trimmed by 6 bases and the J gene end by 1 base; junction bases not matched to a gene: 4. The germline V gene has CDR1 MNHEY and CDR2 SMNVEV (reference sequence). The CDR3 coding sequence is TGTGCCAGCAGCCGGGACAGGGTATCCTACGAGCAGTACTTC. Protein sequence: CASSRDRVSYEQYF.

The chain employs TRBV19 and TRBJ2-7; 7 bases are shared with TRBD1. CDR3 length equals 15 residues. The junction had 8 bases not matched to a gene; V was cut back by 3 bases and J by 3 bases. Looked up from germline, CDR1 is LNHDA and CDR2 is SQIVND (reference sequence). CDR3: CASSMYVTGNYEQYF. The CDR3 nucleotides read TGTGCCAGTAGTATGTATGTGACAGGGAACTACGAGCAGTACTTC. Full variable domain (rest looked up from reference TRBV19 and TRBJ2-7): DGGITQSPKYLFRKEGQNVTLSCEQNLNHDAMYWYRQDPGQGLRLIYYSQIVNDFQKGDIAEGYSVSREKKESFPLTVTSAQKNPTAFYLCASSMYVTGNYEQYFGPGTRLTVT.

V and J are TRBV27 and TRBJ1-4; no reliable D call. The V gene lost 0 bases and the J gene lost 7 bases, with 21 bases spanning the gap. This CDR3 spans 18 amino acids. CDR1 and CDR2 (germline): MNHEY, SMNVEV (reference sequence). As DNA, the CDR3 is TGTGCCAGCAGTTTATCTCTCTTCCGCGCGTCAAGTGGTGAAAAACTGTTTTTT. Amino acids: CASSLSLFRASSGEKLFF.

This chain uses TRBV27 with TRBJ2-5, with a weak D call TRBD1 (6 bases). The CDR3 loop spans 16 amino acids. The ends were cut back, 5 bases at V and 5 bases at J, with 21 bases in the middle. Germline V gene sequence: CDR1 MNHEY, CDR2 SMNVEV (reference sequence). CDR3 loop: CASSTRDTPPWETQYF. CDR3 DNA: TGTGCCAGCAGTACCCGGGACACTCCCCCGTGGGAGACCCAGTACTTC.